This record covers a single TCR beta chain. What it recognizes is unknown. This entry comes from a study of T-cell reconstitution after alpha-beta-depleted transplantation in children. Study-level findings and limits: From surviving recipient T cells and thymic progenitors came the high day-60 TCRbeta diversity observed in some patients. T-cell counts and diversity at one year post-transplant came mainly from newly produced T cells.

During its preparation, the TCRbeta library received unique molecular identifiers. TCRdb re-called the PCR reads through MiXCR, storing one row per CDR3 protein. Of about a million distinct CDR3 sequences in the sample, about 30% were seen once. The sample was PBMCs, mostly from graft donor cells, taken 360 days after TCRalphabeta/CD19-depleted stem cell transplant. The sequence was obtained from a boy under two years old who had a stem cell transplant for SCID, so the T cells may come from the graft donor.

CDR3 in amino acids: CASSLTLGKSGTALGEQFF. In DNA, the CDR3 is TGTGCCAGCAGCTTAACTCTAGGGAAATCCGGGACGGCTTTGGGTGAGCAGTTCTTC. V usage is TRBV7-3 and J usage is TRBJ2-1; D could derive from TRBD1 or TRBD2 (5 bases each). The V end lost 0 bases, the J end lost 9 bases, and 27 bases lay between the germline ends. Germline V CDR1 and CDR2: SGHTA, FQGTGA. The CDR3 length is 19 residues.